This T cell receptor (beta chain) was observed in a study of T cells in Graves' hyperthyroidism and ophthalmopathy. Diagnostic assessment was based on clinical symptoms, serum thyroxine and TRAb, thyroid ultrasound and orbital computed tomography. The sample holds many counts of this clonotype. This CDR3 has 16 residues. V was pared by 5 bases and J by 1 base, with 16 bases between. Germline values: CDR1 SNHLY, CDR2 FYNNEI. Regions amplified from RNA transcripts were the TCR beta CDR3 regions. The HTBI set primed first-round TCR CDR3 RT-PCR. TCRdb ran MiXCR on the multiplex PCR reads and lists one entry per CDR3 protein. The table has hundreds of thousands of distinct CDR3 sequences, 18% seen once; the top ten hold 16%.

The sequenced material came from blood. This TCR was recovered from a woman in her 50s with Graves' hyperthyroidism that later progressed to Graves' ophthalmopathy. The chain is built from TRBV2 and TRBJ2-3; D gene uncertain. This CDR3 is CASSPPIGRGTDTQYF. The CDR3 DNA reads TGTGCCAGCAGTCCCCCTATAGGGCGCGGCACAGATACGCAGTATTTT.